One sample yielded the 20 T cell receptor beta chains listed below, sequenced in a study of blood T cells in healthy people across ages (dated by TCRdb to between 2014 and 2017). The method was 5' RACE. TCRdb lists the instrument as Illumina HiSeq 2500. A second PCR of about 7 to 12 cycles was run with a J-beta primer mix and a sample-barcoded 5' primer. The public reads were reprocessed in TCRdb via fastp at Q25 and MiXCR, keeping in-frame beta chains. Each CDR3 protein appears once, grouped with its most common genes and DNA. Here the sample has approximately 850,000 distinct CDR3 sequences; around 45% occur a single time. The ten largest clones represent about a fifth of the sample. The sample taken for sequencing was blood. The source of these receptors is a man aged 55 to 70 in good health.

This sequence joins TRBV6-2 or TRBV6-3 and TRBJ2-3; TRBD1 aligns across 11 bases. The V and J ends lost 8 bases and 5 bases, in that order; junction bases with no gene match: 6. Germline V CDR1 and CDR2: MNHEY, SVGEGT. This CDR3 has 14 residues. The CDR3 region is CASGGTGGLDTQYF. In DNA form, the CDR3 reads TGTGCCAGCGGAGGGACAGGGGGATTAGATACGCAGTATTTT.

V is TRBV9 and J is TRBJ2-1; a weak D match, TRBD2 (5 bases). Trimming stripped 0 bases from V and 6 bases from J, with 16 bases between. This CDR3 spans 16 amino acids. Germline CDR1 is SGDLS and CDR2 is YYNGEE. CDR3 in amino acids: CASSVATRVGINEQFF. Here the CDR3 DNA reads TGTGCCAGCAGCGTAGCTACGAGGGTAGGGATCAATGAGCAGTTCTTC.

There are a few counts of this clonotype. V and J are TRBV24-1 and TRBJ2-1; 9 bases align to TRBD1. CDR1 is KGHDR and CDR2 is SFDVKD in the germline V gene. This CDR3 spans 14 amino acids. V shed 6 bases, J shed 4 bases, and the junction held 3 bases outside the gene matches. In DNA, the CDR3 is TGTGCCACCAGTACGGGACAGGGTTACAATGAGCAGTTCTTC. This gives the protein CATSTGQGYNEQFF.

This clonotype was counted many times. CDR3 sequence: CASSFGQSYEQYF. The CDR3 DNA follows: TGTGCCAGCAGCTTCGGACAGTCCTACGAGCAGTACTTC. J is TRBJ2-7 and V is TRBV7-9; D might be TRBD1 (6 bases). Germline V gene lookup returns CDR1 SEHNR and CDR2 FQNEAQ (reference sequence). The V gene lost 3 bases and the J gene lost 1 base, with 7 bases spanning the gap. The CDR3 runs to 13 residues. The variable domain in full, completed from reference TRBV7-9 and TRBJ2-7, reads DTGVSQNPRHKITKRGQNVTFRCDPISEHNRLYWYRQTLGQGPEFLTYFQNEAQLEKSRLLSDRFSAERPKGSFSTLEIQRTEQGDSAMYLCASSFGQSYEQYFGPGTRLTVT.

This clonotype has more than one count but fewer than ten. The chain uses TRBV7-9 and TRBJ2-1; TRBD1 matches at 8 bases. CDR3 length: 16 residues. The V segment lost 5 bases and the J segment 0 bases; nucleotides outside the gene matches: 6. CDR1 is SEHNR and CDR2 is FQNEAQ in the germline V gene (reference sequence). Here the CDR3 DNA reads TGTGCCAGCAGCCCACAGGGGGGTAGCTCCTACAATGAGCAGTTCTTC. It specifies CASSPQGGSSYNEQFF.

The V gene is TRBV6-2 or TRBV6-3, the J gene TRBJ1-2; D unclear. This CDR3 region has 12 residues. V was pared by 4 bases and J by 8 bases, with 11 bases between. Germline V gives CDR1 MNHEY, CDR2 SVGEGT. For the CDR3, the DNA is TGTGCCAGCAGTTTCGTGGCTCGGGGCTACACCTTC. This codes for CASSFVARGYTF.

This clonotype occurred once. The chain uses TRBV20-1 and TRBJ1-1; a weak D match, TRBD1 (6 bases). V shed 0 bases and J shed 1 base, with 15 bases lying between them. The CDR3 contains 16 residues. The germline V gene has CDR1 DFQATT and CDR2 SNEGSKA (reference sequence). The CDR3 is CSARDSYRDQNTEAFF. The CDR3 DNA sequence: TGCAGTGCTAGAGACTCTTACAGGGACCAGAACACTGAAGCTTTCTTT.

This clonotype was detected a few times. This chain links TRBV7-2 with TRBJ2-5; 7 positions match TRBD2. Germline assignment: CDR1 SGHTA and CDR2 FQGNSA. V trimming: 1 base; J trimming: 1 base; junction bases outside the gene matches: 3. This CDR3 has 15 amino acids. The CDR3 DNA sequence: TGTGCCAGCAGCTTAGGCGGGGGTCGCCAAGAGACCCAGTACTTC. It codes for CASSLGGGRQETQYF.

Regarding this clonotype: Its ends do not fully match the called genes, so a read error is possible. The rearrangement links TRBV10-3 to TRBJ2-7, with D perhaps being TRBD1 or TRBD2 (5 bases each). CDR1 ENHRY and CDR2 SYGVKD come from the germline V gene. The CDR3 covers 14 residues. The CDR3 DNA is TGTACCATCAGTGAGACCGGGGCCTCCTACGAGCAGTACTTC. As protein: CTISETGASYEQYF.

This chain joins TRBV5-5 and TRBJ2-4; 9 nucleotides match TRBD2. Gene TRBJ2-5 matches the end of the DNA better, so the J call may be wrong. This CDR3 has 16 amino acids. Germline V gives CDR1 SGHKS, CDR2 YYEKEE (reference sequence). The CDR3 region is CASSLARAGGQETQYF. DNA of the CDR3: TGTGCCAGCAGCTTGGCGCGAGCGGGGGGACAAGAGACCCAGTACTTC.

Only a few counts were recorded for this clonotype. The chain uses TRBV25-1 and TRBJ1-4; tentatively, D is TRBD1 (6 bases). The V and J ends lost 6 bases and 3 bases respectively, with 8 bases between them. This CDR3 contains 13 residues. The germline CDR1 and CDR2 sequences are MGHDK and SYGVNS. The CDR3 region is CASRWTANEKLFF. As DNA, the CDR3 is TGTGCCAGCAGATGGACAGCTAATGAAAAACTGTTTTTT.

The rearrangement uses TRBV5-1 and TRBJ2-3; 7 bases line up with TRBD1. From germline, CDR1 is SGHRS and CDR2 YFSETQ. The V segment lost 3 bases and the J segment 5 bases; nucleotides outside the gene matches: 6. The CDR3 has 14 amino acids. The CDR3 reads CASSSTGFGDTQYF. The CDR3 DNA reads TGCGCCAGCAGCTCGACAGGGTTTGGAGATACGCAGTATTTT.

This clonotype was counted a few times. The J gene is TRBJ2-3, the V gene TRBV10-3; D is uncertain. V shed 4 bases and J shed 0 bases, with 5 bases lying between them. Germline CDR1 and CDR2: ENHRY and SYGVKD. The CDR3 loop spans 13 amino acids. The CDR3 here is CAISVSSTDTQYF. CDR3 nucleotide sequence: TGTGCCATCAGTGTTTCAAGCACAGATACGCAGTATTTT.

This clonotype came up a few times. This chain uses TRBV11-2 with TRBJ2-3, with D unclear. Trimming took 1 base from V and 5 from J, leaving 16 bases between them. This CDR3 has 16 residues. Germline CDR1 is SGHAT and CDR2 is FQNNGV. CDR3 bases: TGTGCCAGCAGCTTAGGCAGGAGCTTAACTGGAGATACGCAGTATTTT. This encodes CASSLGRSLTGDTQYF.

The DNA of the CDR3 is TGTGCCAGCAGACCCGGGGTAGCGGCAAACAATGAGCAGTTCTTC. Amino acid sequence: CASRPGVAANNEQFF. The chain has TRBV6-2 or TRBV6-3 and TRBJ2-1; possibly TRBD2 for D (6 bases). This CDR3 contains 15 residues. The ends were cut back, 6 bases at V and 5 bases at J, with 17 bases in the middle. The germline V gene has CDR1 MNHEY and CDR2 SVGEGT.

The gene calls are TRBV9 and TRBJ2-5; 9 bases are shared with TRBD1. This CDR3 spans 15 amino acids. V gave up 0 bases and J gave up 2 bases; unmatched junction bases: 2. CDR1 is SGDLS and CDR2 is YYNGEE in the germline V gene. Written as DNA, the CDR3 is TGTGCCAGCAGCGTAGGGGACAGGGATCAAGAGACCCAGTACTTC. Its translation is CASSVGDRDQETQYF.

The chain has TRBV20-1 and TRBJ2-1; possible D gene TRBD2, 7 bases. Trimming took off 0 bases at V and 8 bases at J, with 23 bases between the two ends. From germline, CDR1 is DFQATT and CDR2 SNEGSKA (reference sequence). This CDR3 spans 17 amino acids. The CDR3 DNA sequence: TGCAGTGCTAGAGAGGTCCCCGGGGGCGGGGGTACCCATGAGCAGTTCTTC. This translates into CSAREVPGGGGTHEQFF.

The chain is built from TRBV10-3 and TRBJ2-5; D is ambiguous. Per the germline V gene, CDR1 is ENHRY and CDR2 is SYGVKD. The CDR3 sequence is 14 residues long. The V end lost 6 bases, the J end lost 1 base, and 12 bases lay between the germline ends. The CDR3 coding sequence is TGTGCCATCAGCCACTCGGGTGGCCAAGAGACCCAGTACTTC. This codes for CAISHSGGQETQYF.

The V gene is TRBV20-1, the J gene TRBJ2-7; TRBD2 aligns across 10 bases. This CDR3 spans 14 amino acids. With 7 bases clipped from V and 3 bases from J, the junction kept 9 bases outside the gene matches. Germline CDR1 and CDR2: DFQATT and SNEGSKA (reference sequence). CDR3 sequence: CSGRNSGGHYEQYF. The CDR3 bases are TGCAGTGGTCGAAATAGCGGGGGGCACTACGAGCAGTACTTC.

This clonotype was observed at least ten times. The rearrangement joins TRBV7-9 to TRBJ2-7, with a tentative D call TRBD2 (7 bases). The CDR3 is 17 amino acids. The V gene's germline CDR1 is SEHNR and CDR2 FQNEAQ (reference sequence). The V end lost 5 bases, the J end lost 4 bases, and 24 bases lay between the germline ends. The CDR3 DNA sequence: TGTGCCAGCAGCCTTCGGACAGCGGGGAGCCCGACGTACGAGCAGTACTTC. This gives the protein CASSLRTAGSPTYEQYF.